This TCR beta chain was sequenced for a study of T cell responses to AZD1222 COVID-19 vaccine. Samples with a second dose at about 4 or about 12 weeks were pooled together. Per germline, CDR1 LNHNV and CDR2 YYDKDF (reference sequence). The V gene lost 5 bases and the J gene lost 14 bases, with 13 bases spanning the gap. CDR3 length: 12 amino acids. Study-wide results and limits: Sampled repertoires all dated from after the peak T cell response.

Measured with immunoSEQ multiplex PCR; TCRdb has only the in-frame clones, and not every one. In the table there are over 95,000 clones, around 89% of which are singletons. For this clone: Its antigen is still unknown.

V gene TRBV15 combines with J gene TRBJ1-6; no clear D gene. Sequencing used peripheral blood, obtained 28 days after the second AZD1222 dose. This sequence originates from an adult who received the AZD1222 COVID-19 vaccine. The chain's CDR3 is CATSPRLGSLHF. The DNA for the CDR3 is TGTGCCACCAGCCCTCGACTTGGATCCCTCCACTTT.